The 31 T cell receptor beta chains in this list originate from one sample, sequenced in a study of regulatory T cells in long-lasting Graves disease. With iRepertoire HTBI primers and Arm-PCR of CDR3 regions, TCR beta libraries were built. TCRdb reanalysed the multiplex PCR reads using MiXCR and keeps one entry per CDR3 protein. The sample shows some 600,000 distinct CDR3 sequences, more than 15% of them seen only once. Time point noted: newly diagnosed GD, antithyroid drugs for less than 3 months. PBMC RNA was the source of the TCR library. These sequences were also reported in another study, on T cells in Graves' hyperthyroidism and ophthalmopathy.

Sequences were derived from peripheral blood mononuclear cells (PBMCs), sampled at new diagnosis, from a patient treated with antithyroid drugs. The receptors shown here come from a man aged 18 to 30 with Graves disease.

At least ten counts were recorded for this clonotype. The rearrangement uses TRBV28 and TRBJ2-6, with D perhaps TRBD1 (5 bases). Trimming took off 6 bases at V and 4 bases at J, with 13 bases between the two ends. Looked up from germline, CDR1 is MDHEN and CDR2 is SYDVKM. The CDR3 runs 15 residues. CDR3: CASSQYRSGANVLTF. CDR3 coding DNA: TGTGCCAGCAGCCAGTACAGGTCAGGGGCCAACGTCCTGACTTTC.

The CDR3 nucleotides are TGTGCCAGCAGTCTAGTGGCGAACCGGGACAGGGAACCCTACGAGCAGTACTTC. It encodes CASSLVANRDREPYEQYF. This chain joins TRBV27 and TRBJ2-7; 9 nucleotides match TRBD1. CDR1 and CDR2 (germline): MNHEY, SMNVEV (reference sequence). Unmatched junction bases numbered 16, after V lost 5 bases and J lost 2 bases. The CDR3 has 18 residues.

There are a few counts of this clonotype. An end of the junction does not agree with germline; a read error may underlie this. The chain recombines TRBV7-7 with TRBJ2-5; D might be TRBD2 (6 bases). CDR3 length: 14 residues. Germline CDR1 reads SSHAT; CDR2 reads FNYEAQ (reference sequence). The CDR3 protein is CASSSQLAQETQYF. The CDR3 DNA sequence: TGTGCTAGCAGCTCGCAACTAGCCCAAGAGACCCAGTACTTC.

This clonotype was recorded a few times. CDR3 bases: TGTGCCAGCAGTCCGTTTGACAGTTCCTACGAGCAGTACTTC. This translates into CASSPFDSSYEQYF. The rearrangement uses TRBV2 and TRBJ2-7, with D maybe TRBD1 (5 bases). The CDR3 sequence is 14 residues long. V lost 5 bases and J lost 1, with 12 bases in between. Germline V gives CDR1 SNHLY, CDR2 FYNNEI.

This clonotype was seen a few times. The V gene is TRBV3-1, the J gene TRBJ2-7; D possibly corresponds to TRBD2 (6 bases). The CDR3 has 13 amino acids. Germline CDR1 and CDR2: LGHDT and YNNKEL (reference sequence). V was cut by 1 base and J by 6 bases, with 10 bases left in between. CDR3 in amino acids: CASSQGRGSEQYF. The DNA for the CDR3 is TGTGCCAGCAGCCAAGGGAGGGGTAGCGAGCAGTACTTC.

This clonotype showed up many times. The gene calls are TRBV5-1 and TRBJ2-7; D gene ambiguous. Germline CDR1 and CDR2: SGHRS and YFSETQ. V was pared by 3 bases and J by 0 bases, with 16 bases between. The CDR3 spans 16 residues. CDR3 nucleotides: TGCGCCAGCAGCTCAGAGGCCAGAGCCTTCTCCTACGAGCAGTACTTC. Protein: CASSSEARAFSYEQYF.

The chain links TRBV28 to TRBJ2-7; TRBD2 aligns across 8 bases. Germline V gene data show CDR1 as MDHEN and CDR2 as SYDVKM. V was clipped by 6 bases and J by 2 bases; unmatched bases: 12. This CDR3 has 16 amino acids. CDR3 loop: CASSSLTGTRAYEQYF. The CDR3, as DNA: TGTGCCAGCAGCTCACTAACCGGGACTAGAGCCTACGAGCAGTACTTC. Full variable domain (rest looked up from reference TRBV28 and TRBJ2-7): DVKVTQSSRYLVKRTGEKVFLECVQDMDHENMFWYRQDPGLGLRLIYFSYDVKMKEKGDIPEGYSVSREKKERFSLILESASTNQTSMYLCASSSLTGTRAYEQYFGPGTRLTVT.

This chain joins TRBV6-1 and TRBJ2-4; D tentatively reads TRBD1 or TRBD2 (5 bases each). The last part of the DNA fits TRBJ2-7 better; the J call may be wrong. This CDR3 is built from 14 residues. Germline CDR1 MNHNS, CDR2 SASEGT. CDR3 nucleotide sequence: TGTGCCAGCAGGTTGGGACGGATCTCCTACGAGCAGTACTTC. As protein: CASRLGRISYEQYF.

The V gene is TRBV15, the J gene TRBJ2-1; D could derive from TRBD1 or TRBD2 (5 bases each). V lost 3 bases and J 7 bases, leaving 13 bases between the germline ends. The CDR3 loop spans 14 amino acids. The germline V gene encodes CDR1 LNHNV and CDR2 YYDKDF (reference sequence). The CDR3 DNA is TGTGCCACCAGCAGTGGGGGTTTAAAAAATGAGCAGTTCTTC. It translates to CATSSGGLKNEQFF.

This clonotype was detected many times. The chain carries TRBV5-1 and TRBJ2-7; 10 nucleotides match TRBD2. The CDR3 is 13 residues long. Trimming removed 4 bases from V and 4 bases from J; junction bases left unmatched: 2. Germline V gives CDR1 SGHRS, CDR2 YFSETQ. DNA of the CDR3: TGCGCCAGCAGCCAGCGGGAGGGGTACGAGCAGTACTTC. Its protein is CASSQREGYEQYF. The whole variable domain, filled in from reference TRBV5-1 and TRBJ2-7, reads KAGVTQTPRYLIKTRGQQVTLSCSPISGHRSVSWYQQTPGQGLQFLFEYFSETQRNKGNFPGRFSGRQFSNSRSEMNVSTLELGDSALYLCASSQREGYEQYFGPGTRLTVT.

This clonotype was observed at least ten times. This chain joins TRBV27 and TRBJ2-3; 10 nucleotides align to TRBD2. Germline V CDR1 and CDR2: MNHEY, SMNVEV (reference sequence). The CDR3 sequence is 18 residues long. After removal of 1 base from V and 6 bases from J, the junction contained 13 bases not matched to a gene. The CDR3 DNA reads as TGTGCCAGCAGTTTATTCGGCTTCCTAGCGGGAGAATTGGATACGCAGTATTTT. This encodes CASSLFGFLAGELDTQYF.

As concerns this clonotype: Since a much larger clone is just one base distant, this may be a read error. This sequence joins TRBV7-9 and TRBJ2-7; unclear D gene. CDR3 size: 19 residues. Germline assignment: CDR1 SEHNR and CDR2 FQNEAQ (reference sequence). The V gene lost 2 bases and the J gene lost 5 bases, with 28 bases spanning the gap. CDR3 in DNA: TGTGCCAGCAGCTTAACCCTAACTCGTTCGGCCGCAAGGTCCCACGAGCAGTACTTC. Translated: CASSLTLTRSAARSHEQYF.

The chain couples TRBV5-1 to TRBJ1-4, with 7 positions matching TRBD1. J lost 3 bases, V lost 0 bases, and 5 bases had no gene match. This CDR3 contains 16 residues. Germline V CDR1 and CDR2: SGHRS, YFSETQ. CDR3 region: CASSLARRGPNEKLFF. The CDR3 DNA follows: TGCGCCAGCAGCTTGGCACGGAGGGGGCCTAATGAAAAACTGTTTTTT.

This chain connects TRBV29-1 to TRBJ2-1; 9 bases line up with TRBD2. The CDR3 extends over 17 amino acids. V lost 2 bases and J lost 0; bases outside the gene matches: 8. Germline V gives CDR1 SQVTM, CDR2 ANQGSEA. The CDR3 DNA is TGCAGCGTTGAACGGGGTAGCGGGGGTTACTCCTACAATGAGCAGTTCTTC. Translated: CSVERGSGGYSYNEQFF.

This clonotype occurred many times. At one boundary the junction diverges from the germline segment, which might be a read error. V usage is TRBV5-1 and J usage is TRBJ1-5; weak D call: TRBD1 (5 bases). The germline V gene has CDR1 SGHRS and CDR2 YFSETQ. This CDR3 contains 14 residues. The CDR3 is CASSPDGGNQPQHF. The CDR3 DNA reads as TGTGCCAGCAGCCCGGACGGGGGTAATCAGCCCCAGCATTTT. Full variable domain (missing parts from reference TRBV5-1 and TRBJ1-5): KAGVTQTPRYLIKTRGQQVTLSCSPISGHRSVSWYQQTPGQGLQFLFEYFSETQRNKGNFPGRFSGRQFSNSRSEMNVSTLELGDSALYLCASSPDGGNQPQHFGDGTRLSIL.

This clonotype was counted many times. An end of the junction differs from the germline gene, which may be a read error. The V and J genes are TRBV5-1 and TRBJ2-2, with D unresolved. Germline V CDR1 and CDR2: SGHRS, YFSETQ. There are 14 residues in the CDR3. The CDR3 protein is CASSLAQNTGELFF. The CDR3 nucleotides are TGTGCCAGCAGCTTGGCCCAGAACACCGGGGAGCTGTTTTTT. Full variable domain (remainder filled in from reference TRBV5-1 and TRBJ2-2): KAGVTQTPRYLIKTRGQQVTLSCSPISGHRSVSWYQQTPGQGLQFLFEYFSETQRNKGNFPGRFSGRQFSNSRSEMNVSTLELGDSALYLCASSLAQNTGELFFGEGSRLTVL.

This clonotype occurred a few times. V usage is TRBV6-1 and J usage is TRBJ1-5; D gene unclear. Germline V gene sequence: CDR1 MNHNS, CDR2 SASEGT. The CDR3 runs 12 residues. The germline V and J ends were trimmed by 6 bases and 2 bases, with 5 bases remaining between them. The CDR3 protein is CASRVGNQPQHF. In DNA, the CDR3 is TGTGCCAGCAGGGTTGGCAATCAGCCCCAGCATTTT.

This clonotype has at least ten counts. CDR3 DNA sequence: TGCAGTGCTCCGGATCCTGGCGCTACCTACGAGCAGTACTTC. Translated: CSAPDPGATYEQYF. This chain links TRBV20-1 with TRBJ2-7; no clear D gene. This CDR3 is built from 14 residues. V was clipped by 5 bases and J by 2 bases, with 16 bases between them. CDR1 is DFQATT, CDR2 SNEGSKA, per germline (reference sequence).

This sequence joins TRBV20-1 and TRBJ2-1; tentative D call: TRBD2 (5 bases). Trimming left V 5 bases short and J 8 bases short, with 10 bases between. The CDR3 extends over 11 amino acids. Germline assignment: CDR1 DFQATT and CDR2 SNEGSKA (reference sequence). The CDR3 nucleotides are TGCAGTGCTGGGCGGGCTTATGAGCAGTTCTTC. Its translation is CSAGRAYEQFF.

This clonotype occurred a few times. J is TRBJ1-5 and V is TRBV18, with D possibly TRBD1 on 5 matching bases. Trimming cost V 5 bases and J 0 bases, with 14 bases left between them. Looked up from germline, CDR1 is KGHSH and CDR2 is LQKENI. The CDR3 loop spans 16 amino acids. CDR3 sequence reads: CASSSGTVNSNQPQHF. In DNA form, the CDR3 reads TGTGCCAGCTCATCCGGGACGGTGAATAGCAATCAGCCCCAGCATTTT.

There are a few counts of this clonotype. This chain connects TRBV12-3 or TRBV12-4 to TRBJ1-3, with D possibly matching TRBD1 (5 bases). This CDR3 contains 16 residues. The V end lost 8 bases, the J end lost 3 bases, and 20 bases lay between the germline ends. The CDR3 coding sequence is TGTGCCAGCCGTAAACTTAACCCGGGGCTTGGAAACACCATATATTTT. Translating gives CASRKLNPGLGNTIYF.

This clonotype has more than one count but fewer than ten. V and J are TRBV20-1 and TRBJ1-5; 7 bases fit TRBD1. The CDR3 is 13 residues long. The V gene end was trimmed by 5 bases and the J gene end by 4 bases; junction bases not matched to a gene: 5. Germline loops: CDR1 DFQATT, CDR2 SNEGSKA (reference sequence). CDR3 DNA sequence: TGCAGTGCTCAGACAGGGATGAATCAGCCCCAGCATTTT. It translates to CSAQTGMNQPQHF.

This clonotype was recorded many times. The CDR3 DNA follows: TGCAGTGCTAGGGAGACTGCTCAAGAGACCCAGTACTTC. Protein product: CSARETAQETQYF. This chain joins TRBV20-1 and TRBJ2-5; no firm D call. The germline V gene encodes CDR1 DFQATT and CDR2 SNEGSKA (reference sequence). CDR3 length: 13 amino acids. Trimming took off 3 bases at V and 2 bases at J, with 10 bases between the two ends.

This chain joins TRBV29-1 and TRBJ1-4; the D gene is possibly TRBD1 (5 bases). The CDR3 covers 16 residues. Trimming removed 0 bases from V and 2 bases from J, with 13 bases in between. CDR1 is SQVTM, CDR2 ANQGSEA, per germline. The DNA of the CDR3 is TGCAGCGTTGAAGATCTCATCGGGGCTACTAATGAAAAACTGTTTTTT. Translating it yields CSVEDLIGATNEKLFF.

The chain is built from TRBV5-6 and TRBJ2-7; D not certain. CDR1 is SGHDT and CDR2 is YYEEEE in the germline V gene. The CDR3 length is 14 residues. The germline V and J ends were trimmed by 2 bases and 0 bases, with 9 bases remaining between them. In DNA form, the CDR3 reads TGTGCCAGCAGCTTTGTGAGAAGCTCCTACGAGCAGTACTTC. Translation gives CASSFVRSSYEQYF.

This clonotype was observed at least ten times. The V and J genes are TRBV7-3 and TRBJ2-6; D is unresolved. CDR1 and CDR2 from the germline V gene are SGHTA and FQGTGA. Trimming took off 5 bases at V and 3 bases at J, with 14 bases between the two ends. The CDR3 runs to 16 residues. The CDR3 loop is CASSPFSSRGANVLTF. CDR3 nucleotides: TGTGCCAGCAGCCCATTTTCGTCCCGTGGGGCCAACGTCCTGACTTTC.

This chain connects TRBV7-2 to TRBJ2-3; 7 bases match TRBD2. Germline V gene sequence: CDR1 SGHTA, CDR2 FQGNSA. V lost 2 bases and J lost 2; bases outside the gene matches: 10. The CDR3 is 17 residues long. The CDR3 sequence: CASSLIFAGLSTDTQYF. The CDR3, as DNA: TGTGCCAGCAGCTTAATTTTCGCGGGACTATCCACAGATACGCAGTATTTT.

There are many counts of this clonotype. V usage is TRBV11-2 and J usage is TRBJ1-2, with TRBD1 identical over 9 bases. CDR3 size: 15 residues. Germline V gives CDR1 SGHAT, CDR2 FQNNGV. The V segment lost 3 bases and the J segment 7 bases; nucleotides outside the gene matches: 9. CDR3 residues: CASSLSGTGMGGYTF. CDR3 nucleotide sequence: TGTGCCAGCAGCTTGTCCGGGACAGGGATGGGTGGCTACACCTTC.

The sample holds many counts of this clonotype. The chain has TRBV5-5 and TRBJ2-3; possible D gene TRBD1, 6 bases. The CDR3 totals 20 residues. V lost 4 bases and J 0 bases, leaving 27 bases between the germline ends. The V gene's germline CDR1 is SGHKS and CDR2 YYEKEE (reference sequence). This CDR3 reads CASSPSSPWQGTISTDTQYF. DNA of the CDR3: TGTGCCAGCAGCCCTTCCTCCCCCTGGCAGGGGACGATTAGCACAGATACGCAGTATTTT.

There are a few counts of this clonotype. The CDR3 DNA follows: TGTGCCAGCAGCGTACGGGCGGGACCGAACACCGGGGAGCTGTTTTTT. It is translated as CASSVRAGPNTGELFF. The V call is TRBV9, the J call TRBJ2-2; tentatively, D is TRBD2 (6 bases). V dropped 1 base and J dropped 0 bases, with 10 bases sitting between them. Per germline, CDR1 SGDLS and CDR2 YYNGEE. The CDR3 has 16 residues.

This clonotype was counted only a few times. This chain joins TRBV7-2 and TRBJ2-1, with D perhaps TRBD2 (6 bases). Trimming cost V 5 bases and J 3 bases, with 11 bases left between them. Germline V gives CDR1 SGHTA, CDR2 FQGNSA. The CDR3 length is 14 residues. The CDR3, as DNA: TGTGCCAGCAGCGTCGGGGGATACTACAATGAGCAGTTCTTC. This translates into CASSVGGYYNEQFF.